This TCR beta chain was observed in a study of cytomegalovirus exposure and HLA in healthy donors. Study conclusions and caveats: Immune exposure data for these donors was limited to CMV serostatus.

CDR1 and CDR2 (germline): SGDLS, YYNGEE. Trimming stripped 1 base from V and 6 bases from J, with 22 bases between. There are 17 residues in the CDR3. With respect to this clone: No antigen is known for it.

PCR primers comprised 60 Vbeta and 13 Jbeta primers. TCRdb keeps only in-frame clones here, not all; method: immunoSEQ multiplex PCR. The sample holds roughly 150,000 clones, roughly 65% seen once. The TCR sequence derives from a man aged 60-69 years in good health and CMV-seronegative. Sequencing was carried out using PBMCs. V usage is TRBV9 and J usage is TRBJ1-2, with D hard to call. The CDR3 region has the DNA TGTGCCAGCAGCGTATATATTAGGTGGACGGGGTGGGATGGCTACACCTTC. It codes for CASSVYIRWTGWDGYTF. The whole variable domain, remainder taken from reference TRBV9 and TRBJ1-2, is DSGVTQTPKHLITATGQRVTLRCSPRSGDLSVYWYQQSLDQGLQFLIQYYNGEERAKGNILERFSAQQFPDLHSELNLSSLELGDSALYFCASSVYIRWTGWDGYTFGSGTRLTVV.